This TCR beta chain was obtained from a study of graft-versus-host responses after intestinal transplantation. On the study more broadly: Tacrolimus and steroids were given for around 3 years to all recipients after anti-thymocyte globulin induction.

Study results and limitations: Some GvH clones were seen earlier in gut or blood, suggesting intestinal origin.

Points on this clone: What it binds is not known.

Method: immunoSEQ multiplex PCR; TCRdb's copy keeps in-frame clones and lacks some. The sample lists around 18,000 clones, 85% to 95% occurring once. Sample: PBMCs, taken 23 days after intestinal transplant. The clonotype comes from a human patient who received an intestinal transplant, so some T cells may come from the graft donor.

The CDR3: CASSQYSRRAYNEQFF. The DNA of the CDR3 is TGTGCCAGCAGCCAATACTCCCGCCGCGCCTACAATGAGCAGTTCTTC. This rearrangement joins TRBV16 to TRBJ2-1, with D hard to call. CDR1 and CDR2 from the germline V gene are KGHSY and FQNENV. V shed 1 base and J shed 2 bases, with 12 bases lying between them. The CDR3 runs to 16 residues. The variable domain in full, completed from reference TRBV16 and TRBJ2-1, reads GEEVAQTPKHLVRGEGQKAKLYCAPIKGHSYVFWYQQVLKNEFKFLISFQNENVFDETGMPKERFSAKCLPNSPCSLEIQATKLEDSAVYFCASSQYSRRAYNEQFFGPGTRLTVL.